This T cell receptor beta chain emerged from a study of shared clonotypes between healthy human individuals. Study-wide background: CD4 naive and memory got three plates each, CD8 naive two, CD8 memory one.

Germline V gene sequence: CDR1 SGHVS, CDR2 FNYEAQ. There are 12 residues in the CDR3. V dropped 8 bases and J dropped 10 bases, with 15 bases sitting between them. Generated by immunoSEQ multiplex PCR, the TCRdb table keeps only in-frame clones and is missing some. This sample has around 940,000 clones, with 70% to 85% found just once. The chain uses TRBV7-6 and TRBJ2-1, with D possibly being TRBD1 or TRBD2 (5 bases each). Material for sequencing was memory CD4+ T cells sorted from blood. Subset described: CD45RA-negative fraction. The source of this sequence is a man aged 18 to 30 in good health. This CDR3 reads CASARDGQEQFF. In nucleotides, the CDR3 is TGTGCCAGCGCCCGGGACGGGCAGGAGCAGTTCTTC.